The present TCR beta chain was sequenced within a study of shared clonotypes between healthy human individuals. Germline values: CDR1 SGHRS, CDR2 YFSETQ. The V end lost 1 base, the J end lost 5 bases, and 16 bases lay between the germline ends. The CDR3 sequence is 15 residues long. Study observations and caveats: Across a handful of donors, naive CD4 shared about 5%, naive CD8 about 3.2%, memory CD4 roughly 2.3%, memory CD8 0.4% to 0.5%.

The donors, all of them Caucasian adults, lived in Nashville, Tennessee. Comments on this clone: Its antigen is currently unknown.

Libraries were prepared by immunoSEQ multiplex PCR; TCRdb keeps only in-frame clonotypes and omits some of them. The sample has some 700,000 clones, about 92% seen once. V and J are TRBV5-1 and TRBJ2-7; possible D gene TRBD1, 6 bases. Sequenced sample: memory CD8+ T cells from PBMCs. The subset is: CD45RO+ cells pooled with CCR7-negative TemRA cells. The TCR sequence derives from a young man in good health. Some clones in this sample may be carry-over from other donors' samples. CDR3 amino acids: CASSLSGVGIDEQYF. The CDR3 region has the DNA TGCGCCAGCAGCTTGTCAGGGGTCGGAATAGACGAGCAGTACTTC.